This entry lists 30 T cell receptor beta chains sequenced from one sample in a study of beta chain features in type 1 diabetes. Every bit of the isolated RNA underwent reverse transcription, so sequencing read expressed TCRB transcripts. Assay used: immunoSEQ multiplex PCR; TCRdb lists only in-frame clones, some missing. The sample has roughly 130,000 clones, 9.2% seen once. What was sequenced was central memory CD4+ T cells from blood. All receptors derive from a man aged 18 to 29 in good health.

This clone was counted a few times. The chain employs TRBV11-2 and TRBJ1-1, with TRBD1 identical over 7 bases. The ends lost 1 base at V and 0 bases at J; junction bases unmatched: 2. The V gene's germline CDR1 is SGHAT and CDR2 FQNNGV. The CDR3 is 15 amino acids. CDR3 residues: CASSLGTGMNTEAFF. The CDR3 nucleotides read TGTGCCAGCAGCTTAGGGACAGGCATGAACACTGAAGCTTTCTTT.

This clone was recorded many times. The CDR3 is CAWSVRDRANQPQHF. CDR3 DNA sequence: TGTGCCTGGAGTGTACGGGACAGGGCCAATCAGCCCCAGCATTTT. This chain connects TRBV30 to TRBJ1-5; 9 bases match TRBD1. With 0 bases clipped from V and 3 bases from J, the junction kept 3 bases outside the gene matches. CDR3 length: 15 residues. Germline-derived CDR1 and CDR2 are GTSNPN and SVGIG (reference sequence).

The genes are TRBV7-2 and TRBJ2-1; 10 positions agree with TRBD2. This CDR3 has 15 amino acids. V trimming: 4 bases; J trimming: 2 bases; junction bases outside the gene matches: 2. CDR1 is SGHTA, CDR2 FQGNSA, per germline. CDR3 amino acids: CASSWTSGPYNEQFF. Here the CDR3 DNA reads TGTGCCAGCAGCTGGACTAGCGGACCCTACAATGAGCAGTTCTTC.

The chain is built from TRBV12-5 and TRBJ1-1, with D perhaps TRBD1 (5 bases). Between the trimmed V and J ends, which lost 2 bases and 5 bases, there was a span of 9 bases. Germline V gives CDR1 LGHNT, CDR2 FRNRAP. The CDR3 runs 13 residues. The CDR3 DNA reads TGTGCTAGTGGTTTGCAGGGTTGGACTGAAGCTTTCTTT. It codes for CASGLQGWTEAFF.

As DNA, the CDR3 is TGTGCCAGTAGCGCCTCCCGGGGGACCCAGTACTTC. This sequence encodes CASSASRGTQYF. The rearrangement joins TRBV19 to TRBJ2-5; perhaps TRBD2 as D (5 bases). This CDR3 contains 12 residues. Trimming pared 6 bases from V and 7 bases from J, leaving 12 bases between. From germline, CDR1 is LNHDA and CDR2 SQIVND (reference sequence).

With regard to this clone: Other DNA sequences in this specimen translate into the identical CDR3. DNA for the CDR3: TGTGCCAGCAGTTACTCCCCTCAGGAGAACACTGAAGCTTTCTTT. Protein: CASSYSPQENTEAFF. The rearrangement uses TRBV6-5 and TRBJ1-1, with D unresolved. The CDR3 spans 15 residues. The germline V and J ends were trimmed by 0 bases and 1 base, with 9 bases remaining between them. Germline V gene data show CDR1 as MNHEY and CDR2 as SVGAGI.

The V gene is TRBV5-4, the J gene TRBJ2-3; D is unresolved. CDR1 is SGHNT and CDR2 is YYREEE in the germline V gene (reference sequence). Between the trimmed V and J ends, which lost 4 bases and 2 bases, there was a span of 17 bases. The CDR3 is made up of 16 amino acids. The CDR3 nucleotides read TGTGCCAGCAGCCAAGATATATCGCGAGTCACAGATACGCAGTATTTT. This translates into CASSQDISRVTDTQYF. The variable domain in full, completed from reference TRBV5-4 and TRBJ2-3, reads ETGVTQSPTHLIKTRGQQVTLRCSSQSGHNTVSWYQQALGQGPQFIFQYYREEENGRGNFPPRFSGLQFPNYSSELNVNALELDDSALYLCASSQDISRVTDTQYFGPGTRLTVL.

The rearrangement links TRBV2 to TRBJ2-3; 8 bases are a match to TRBD1. This CDR3 is 14 amino acids long. V lost 5 bases to trimming and J lost 5 bases; unmatched junction nucleotides: 6. In germline, CDR1 is SNHLY, CDR2 FYNNEI. The CDR3 sequence is CASSRRGREDTQYF. In DNA form, the CDR3 reads TGTGCCAGCAGTCGCAGGGGGCGAGAAGATACGCAGTATTTT.

J is TRBJ2-4 and V is TRBV2; 7 positions agree with TRBD2. This CDR3 is built from 14 residues. Germline CDR1 is SNHLY and CDR2 is FYNNEI. The trim removed 2 bases at V and 5 bases at J, leaving 3 bases unmatched. This CDR3 is CASSERSGENIQYF. The CDR3 DNA reads as TGTGCCAGCAGTGAACGAAGCGGGGAAAACATTCAGTACTTC. The full variable domain, its missing parts supplied by reference TRBV2 and TRBJ2-4, is EPEVTQTPSHQVTQMGQEVILRCVPISNHLYFYWYRQILGQKVEFLVSFYNNEISEKSEIFDDQFSVERPDGSNFTLKIRSTKLEDSAMYFCASSERSGENIQYFGAGTRLSVL.

Ten or more counts support this clone. The chain links TRBV5-1 to TRBJ2-3; 8 bases are shared with TRBD2. The V and J ends lost 2 bases and 3 bases, in that order; junction bases with no gene match: 5. The CDR3 runs 15 residues. CDR1 and CDR2 from the germline V gene are SGHRS and YFSETQ. This CDR3 reads CASSLVGRVTDTQYF. CDR3 nucleotides: TGCGCCAGCAGCTTAGTCGGGAGGGTAACAGATACGCAGTATTTT.

V gene TRBV7-2 combines with J gene TRBJ1-6, with TRBD1 as a possible D gene (6 bases). The ends were cut back, 0 bases at V and 10 bases at J, with 10 bases in the middle. The CDR3 consists of 14 residues. CDR1 is SGHTA, CDR2 FQGNSA, per germline. The CDR3 DNA follows: TGTGCCAGCAGCTTAGCCAGGGGTGAGTCACCCCTCCACTTT. Protein sequence: CASSLARGESPLHF. The entire variable domain, with the rest obtained from reference TRBV7-2 and TRBJ1-6, is as follows: GAGVSQSPSNKVTEKGKDVELRCDPISGHTALYWYRQSLGQGLEFLIYFQGNSAPDKSGLPSDRFSAERTGGSVSTLTIQRTQQEDSAVYLCASSLARGESPLHFGNGTRLTVT.

This clone was observed a few times. CDR3 sequence (DNA): TGTGCCAGTAGCGCAAACAGGGATGTCGGGGAGCTGTTTTTT. As protein: CASSANRDVGELFF. This chain links TRBV19 with TRBJ2-2, with D possibly being TRBD1 (6 bases). This CDR3 has 14 residues. The germline CDR1 and CDR2 sequences are LNHDA and SQIVND (reference sequence). V shed 6 bases and J shed 7 bases, with 15 bases lying between them.

This clone appeared a few times. This chain links TRBV27 with TRBJ2-7; the D is unclear. Germline CDR1 reads MNHEY; CDR2 reads SMNVEV (reference sequence). V was clipped by 3 bases and J by 1 base, with 16 bases between them. The CDR3 covers 16 residues. The CDR3 reads CASSLGQVYGSYEQYF. The CDR3 DNA sequence: TGTGCCAGCAGTTTGGGTCAGGTTTATGGGTCCTACGAGCAGTACTTC.

At least ten counts were recorded for this clone. The V and J genes are TRBV5-1 and TRBJ1-1; TRBD1 matches at 8 bases. V lost 4 bases, J lost 2 bases, and 4 bases stayed unmatched. Germline loops: CDR1 SGHRS, CDR2 YFSETQ. This CDR3 comprises 14 residues. The CDR3 coding sequence is TGCGCCAGCAGCACCGGACAGGGAAACACTGAAGCTTTCTTT. Translation: CASSTGQGNTEAFF.

This clone has just a few counts. J is TRBJ2-7 and V is TRBV5-1; 7 bases are a match to TRBD1. V was clipped by 4 bases and J by 1 base; unmatched bases: 2. The CDR3 is made up of 13 amino acids. Germline CDR1 SGHRS, CDR2 YFSETQ. The CDR3 spells CASSRGQSYEQYF. As DNA, the CDR3 is TGCGCCAGCAGCCGGGGACAGTCCTACGAGCAGTACTTC.

The chain employs TRBV7-2 and TRBJ1-1; no reliable D call. The V end lost 1 base, the J end lost 0 bases, and 3 bases lay between the germline ends. This CDR3 comprises 13 residues. Per the germline V gene, CDR1 is SGHTA and CDR2 is FQGNSA. The CDR3 sequence: CASSLVMNTEAFF. CDR3 DNA: TGTGCCAGCAGCTTAGTCATGAACACTGAAGCTTTCTTT.

This clone was recorded a few times. The chain combines TRBV11-2 with TRBJ1-3; no firm D call. With 5 bases removed from V and 4 bases from J, the gap between germline ends came to 6 bases. Germline V gives CDR1 SGHAT, CDR2 FQNNGV. CDR3 length: 12 amino acids. Here the CDR3 reads CASSLRGNTIYF. The CDR3 DNA follows: TGTGCCAGCAGCCTGCGGGGAAACACCATATATTTT.

In its sample, this clone was seen a few times. The junction shows a germline mismatch at one end, possibly a read error. This chain connects TRBV19 to TRBJ2-7, with TRBD2 matching 10 bases. Germline assignment: CDR1 LNHDA and CDR2 SQIVND (reference sequence). This CDR3 has 15 amino acids. CDR3 protein: CASSPTRDGGLARIF. In DNA, the CDR3 is TGTGCCAGTAGTCCTACCCGGGACGGGGGACTAGCGCGGATCTTC.

This clone was seen more than once but under ten times. The chain carries TRBV27 and TRBJ1-1; D is perhaps TRBD1 (5 bases). Per the germline V gene, CDR1 is MNHEY and CDR2 is SMNVEV (reference sequence). With 5 bases removed from V and 11 bases from J, the gap between germline ends came to 18 bases. This CDR3 spans 13 amino acids. CDR3 amino acids: CASSLRDSTGAFF. In DNA, the CDR3 is TGTGCCAGCAGTCTCCGGGACTCTACCGGGGCTTTCTTT.

This clone was counted at least ten times. The CDR3 spells CASSIDINYGYTF. The CDR3 bases are TGTGCCAGTAGTATTGACATAAACTATGGCTACACCTTC. The rearrangement uses TRBV19 and TRBJ1-2; D is unclear. CDR3 length: 13 amino acids. The germline V gene has CDR1 LNHDA and CDR2 SQIVND (reference sequence). V gave up 3 bases and J gave up 2 bases, with 7 bases separating them.

The rearrangement uses TRBV11-1 and TRBJ2-7; 7 nucleotides agree with TRBD1. The CDR3 length is 12 residues. The V and J ends lost 5 bases and 4 bases, in that order; junction bases with no gene match: 2. CDR1 SGHAT and CDR2 FQDESV come from the germline V gene (reference sequence). CDR3 sequence: CASSRTGYEQYF. The CDR3 DNA reads TGTGCCAGCAGCCGGACAGGATACGAGCAGTACTTC. The entire variable domain, with the rest obtained from reference TRBV11-1 and TRBJ2-7, is as follows: EAEVAQSPRYKITEKSQAVAFWCDPISGHATLYWYRQILGQGPELLVQFQDESVVDDSQLPKDRFSAERLKGVDSTLKIQPAELGDSAMYLCASSRTGYEQYFGPGTRLTVT.

The sample holds a few counts of this clone. The gene calls are TRBV29-1 and TRBJ1-3; TRBD1 aligns across 7 bases. The CDR3 sequence is 14 residues long. V shed 6 bases and J 1 base; nucleotides not matched to a gene: 6. The germline gives CDR1 SQVTM, CDR2 ANQGSEA. The chain's CDR3 is CSVGTTGSGNTIYF. CDR3 bases: TGCAGCGTCGGTACGACAGGGTCTGGAAACACCATATATTTT.

The genes are TRBV25-1 and TRBJ1-5, with D possibly matching TRBD1 (5 bases). The CDR3 sequence is 15 residues long. Germline V gene sequence: CDR1 MGHDK, CDR2 SYGVNS. The V gene lost 3 bases and the J gene lost 0 bases, with 9 bases spanning the gap. CDR3 bases: TGTGCCAGCAGTGAGGGGCAGCTTAGCAATCAGCCCCAGCATTTT. Protein sequence: CASSEGQLSNQPQHF.

This clone was detected many times. This rearrangement joins TRBV27 to TRBJ2-3; 11 bases map to TRBD2. The length of the CDR3 is 15 residues. Losses at the gene ends were 10 bases for V and 6 bases for J; bases not matched to a gene: 12. Per the germline V gene, CDR1 is MNHEY and CDR2 is SMNVEV (reference sequence). The CDR3 spells CATTKLAGGPDTQYF. CDR3 coding DNA: TGTGCCACCACAAAGTTAGCGGGGGGGCCGGATACGCAGTATTTT.

V and J are TRBV19 and TRBJ2-7; 7 bases match TRBD1. This CDR3 contains 16 residues. Germline V gene sequence: CDR1 LNHDA, CDR2 SQIVND (reference sequence). Trimming took 0 bases from V and 4 from J; bases not matched to a gene: 9. CDR3 nucleotide sequence: TGTGCCAGTAGTATAGACGCGACAGGGACATGGTACGAGCAGTACTTC. This codes for CASSIDATGTWYEQYF.

The sample holds a few counts of this clone. This rearrangement joins TRBV9 to TRBJ1-5; D is perhaps TRBD1 (5 bases). CDR3 length equals 15 residues. Trimming removed 0 bases at V and 7 bases at J, with 14 bases between. The germline V gene encodes CDR1 SGDLS and CDR2 YYNGEE. CDR3 amino acids: CASSVEEGSGQPQHF. The CDR3 DNA reads as TGTGCCAGCAGCGTAGAGGAGGGGTCTGGGCAGCCCCAGCATTTT.

This clone was seen more than once but under ten times. The chain carries TRBV11-3 and TRBJ2-7; the match to TRBD1 covers 9 bases. Unmatched junction bases numbered 11, after V lost 4 bases and J lost 4 bases. The V gene's germline CDR1 is SGHNT and CDR2 YENEEA. The CDR3 sequence is 16 residues long. The CDR3 spells CASSSGTGSIPYEQYF. CDR3 coding DNA: TGTGCCAGCAGCTCCGGGACAGGGAGTATTCCATACGAGCAGTACTTC. The full variable domain, completed using reference TRBV11-3 and TRBJ2-7, is EAGVVQSPRYKIIEKKQPVAFWCNPISGHNTLYWYLQNLGQGPELLIRYENEEAVDDSQLPKDRFSAERLKGVDSTLKIQPAELGDSAVYLCASSSGTGSIPYEQYFGPGTRLTVT.

This clone has just a few counts. For the CDR3, the DNA is TGTGCCTGGAGTGTACCCAGGGTACGGAGCTACACCTTC. It codes for CAWSVPRVRSYTF. The chain uses TRBV30 and TRBJ1-2; TRBD1 is a possible D gene (5 bases). The V end lost 0 bases, the J end lost 9 bases, and 14 bases lay between the germline ends. This CDR3 contains 13 residues. Germline V gene sequence: CDR1 GTSNPN, CDR2 SVGIG (reference sequence).

Only a few counts were recorded for this clone. This sequence joins TRBV5-4 and TRBJ2-1; 13 bases are a match to TRBD2. J gave up 4 bases and V 0 bases, and 4 bases lay outside the gene matches. This CDR3 is built from 17 residues. Per germline, CDR1 SGHNT and CDR2 YYREEE (reference sequence). The CDR3: CASSLGLAGGWYNEQFF. As DNA, the CDR3 is TGTGCCAGCAGCTTGGGACTAGCGGGGGGATGGTACAATGAGCAGTTCTTC.

The CDR3 DNA reads as TGTGCCAGCAGTTACTCGAGACACTCTGGAAACACCATATATTTT. This gives the protein CASSYSRHSGNTIYF. The chain has TRBV6-6 and TRBJ1-3, with D unresolved. Trimming took off 0 bases at V and 0 bases at J, with 6 bases between the two ends. The CDR3 covers 15 residues. CDR1 and CDR2 from the germline V gene are MNHNY and SVGAGI (reference sequence).